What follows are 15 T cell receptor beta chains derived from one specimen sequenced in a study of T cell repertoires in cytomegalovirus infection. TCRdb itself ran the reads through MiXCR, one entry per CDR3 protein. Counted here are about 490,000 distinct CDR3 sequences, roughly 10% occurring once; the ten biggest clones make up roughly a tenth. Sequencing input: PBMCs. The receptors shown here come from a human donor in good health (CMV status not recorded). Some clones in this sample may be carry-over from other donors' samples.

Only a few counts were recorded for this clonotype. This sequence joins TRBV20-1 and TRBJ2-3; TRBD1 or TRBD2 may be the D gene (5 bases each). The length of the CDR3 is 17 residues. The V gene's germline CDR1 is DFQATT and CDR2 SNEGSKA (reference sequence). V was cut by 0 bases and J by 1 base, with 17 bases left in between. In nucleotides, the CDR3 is TGCAGTGCTAGAGATTTGGGGACCCTTCTGGGCACAGATACGCAGTATTTT. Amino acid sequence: CSARDLGTLLGTDTQYF.

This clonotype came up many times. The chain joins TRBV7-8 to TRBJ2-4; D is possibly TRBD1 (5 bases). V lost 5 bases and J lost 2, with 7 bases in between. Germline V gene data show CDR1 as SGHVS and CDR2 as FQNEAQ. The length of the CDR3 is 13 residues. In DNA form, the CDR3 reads TGTGCCAGCAGCCTGGGGCCCAAAAACATTCAGTACTTC. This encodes CASSLGPKNIQYF.

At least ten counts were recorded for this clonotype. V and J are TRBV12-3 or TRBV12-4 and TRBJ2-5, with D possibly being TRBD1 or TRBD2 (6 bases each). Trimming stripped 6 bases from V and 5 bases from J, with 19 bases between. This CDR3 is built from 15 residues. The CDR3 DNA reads TGTGCCAGCAGCGCCCATCCAACGGGGGCCGAGACCCAGTACTTC. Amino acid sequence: CASSAHPTGAETQYF.

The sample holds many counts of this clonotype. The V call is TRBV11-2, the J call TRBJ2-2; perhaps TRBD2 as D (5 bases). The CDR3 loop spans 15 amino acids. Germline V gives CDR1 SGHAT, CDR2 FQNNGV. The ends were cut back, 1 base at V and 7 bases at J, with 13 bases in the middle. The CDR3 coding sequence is TGTGCCAGCAGCTTAGTGCTGGCAGGAGGCGGGGAGCTGTTTTTT. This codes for CASSLVLAGGGELFF.

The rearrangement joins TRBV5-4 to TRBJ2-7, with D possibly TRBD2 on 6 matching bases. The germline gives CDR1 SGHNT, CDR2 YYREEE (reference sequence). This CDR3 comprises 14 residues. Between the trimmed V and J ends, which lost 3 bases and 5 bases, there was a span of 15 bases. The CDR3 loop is CASSSLLGEDEQYF. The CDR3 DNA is TGTGCCAGCAGCTCCCTCTTGGGGGAGGACGAGCAGTACTTC.

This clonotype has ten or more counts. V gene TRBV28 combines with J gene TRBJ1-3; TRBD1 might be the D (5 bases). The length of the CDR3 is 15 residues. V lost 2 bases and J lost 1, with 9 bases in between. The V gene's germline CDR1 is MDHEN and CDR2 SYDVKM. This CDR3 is CASSLEYRSGNTIYF. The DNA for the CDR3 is TGTGCCAGCAGTTTAGAGTACAGGTCTGGAAACACCATATATTTT.

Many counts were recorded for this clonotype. CDR3 in amino acids: CASSRIPVPYNEQFF. The DNA of the CDR3 is TGTGCCAGCAGCCGAATCCCTGTCCCCTACAATGAGCAGTTCTTC. The chain carries TRBV14 and TRBJ2-1; D remains unclear. This CDR3 comprises 15 residues. CDR1 is SGHDN, CDR2 FVKESK, per germline. The V end was cut by 4 bases, the J end by 2 bases, with 12 bases between.

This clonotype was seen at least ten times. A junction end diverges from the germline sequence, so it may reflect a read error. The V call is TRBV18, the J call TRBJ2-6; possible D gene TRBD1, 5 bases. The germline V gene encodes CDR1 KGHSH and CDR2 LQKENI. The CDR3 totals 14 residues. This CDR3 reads CASSPGTGANVLTF. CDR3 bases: TGCGCCAGCAGCCCAGGGACTGGGGCCAACGTCCTGACTTTC.

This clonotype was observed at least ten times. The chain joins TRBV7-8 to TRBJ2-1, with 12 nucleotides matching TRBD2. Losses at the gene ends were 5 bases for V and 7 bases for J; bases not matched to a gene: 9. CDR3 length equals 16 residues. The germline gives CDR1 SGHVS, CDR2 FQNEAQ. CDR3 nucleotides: TGTGCCAGCAGCCCCCGACTAGCGGGAGATTGGAATGAGCAGTTCTTC. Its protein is CASSPRLAGDWNEQFF.

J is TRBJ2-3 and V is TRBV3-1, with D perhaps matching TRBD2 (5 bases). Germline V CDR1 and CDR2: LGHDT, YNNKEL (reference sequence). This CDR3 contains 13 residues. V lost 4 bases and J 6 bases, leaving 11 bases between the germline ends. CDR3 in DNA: TGTGCCAGCAGCCCCGCGGGCCTCGATACGCAGTATTTT. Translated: CASSPAGLDTQYF.

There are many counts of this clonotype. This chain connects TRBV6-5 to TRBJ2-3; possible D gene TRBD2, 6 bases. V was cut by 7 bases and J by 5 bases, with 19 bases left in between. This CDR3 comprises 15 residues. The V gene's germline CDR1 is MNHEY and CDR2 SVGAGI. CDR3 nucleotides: TGTGCCAGCACCCTAGTCGGGCAGGGAGGAGATACGCAGTATTTT. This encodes CASTLVGQGGDTQYF.

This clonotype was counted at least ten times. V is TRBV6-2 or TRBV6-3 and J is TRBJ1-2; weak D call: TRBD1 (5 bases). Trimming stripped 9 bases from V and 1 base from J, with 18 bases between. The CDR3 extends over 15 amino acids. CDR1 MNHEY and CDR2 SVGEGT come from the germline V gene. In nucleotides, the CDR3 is TGTGCCAGACCGGGGCCTCTTTGCCATAACTATGGCTACACCTTC. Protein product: CARPGPLCHNYGYTF.

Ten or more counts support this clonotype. In DNA form, the CDR3 reads TGTGCCAGTAGTGCCTCCGGGACAGGGGGCTACGAGCAGTACTTC. It specifies CASSASGTGGYEQYF. The chain joins TRBV19 to TRBJ2-7, with 11 bases identical to TRBD1. In germline, CDR1 is LNHDA, CDR2 SQIVND (reference sequence). The CDR3 spans 15 residues. V dropped 5 bases and J dropped 3; count of bases not matched to a gene: 6. Using reference TRBV19 and TRBJ2-7 for the parts outside the CDR3, the full variable domain is DGGITQSPKYLFRKEGQNVTLSCEQNLNHDAMYWYRQDPGQGLRLIYYSQIVNDFQKGDIAEGYSVSREKKESFPLTVTSAQKNPTAFYLCASSASGTGGYEQYFGPGTRLTVT.

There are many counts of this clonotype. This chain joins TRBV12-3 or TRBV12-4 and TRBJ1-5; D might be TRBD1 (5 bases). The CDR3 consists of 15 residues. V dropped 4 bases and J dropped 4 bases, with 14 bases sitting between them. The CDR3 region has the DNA TGTGCCAGCAGTTCTACGGGGGTAGGGAATCAGCCCCAGCATTTT. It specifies CASSSTGVGNQPQHF.

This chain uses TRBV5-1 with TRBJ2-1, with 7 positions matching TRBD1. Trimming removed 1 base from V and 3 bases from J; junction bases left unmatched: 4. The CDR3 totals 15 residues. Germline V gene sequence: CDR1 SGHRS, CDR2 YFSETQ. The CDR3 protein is CASSLQGQSYNEQFF. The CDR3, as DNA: TGCGCCAGCAGCTTGCAGGGACAGAGCTACAATGAGCAGTTCTTC.